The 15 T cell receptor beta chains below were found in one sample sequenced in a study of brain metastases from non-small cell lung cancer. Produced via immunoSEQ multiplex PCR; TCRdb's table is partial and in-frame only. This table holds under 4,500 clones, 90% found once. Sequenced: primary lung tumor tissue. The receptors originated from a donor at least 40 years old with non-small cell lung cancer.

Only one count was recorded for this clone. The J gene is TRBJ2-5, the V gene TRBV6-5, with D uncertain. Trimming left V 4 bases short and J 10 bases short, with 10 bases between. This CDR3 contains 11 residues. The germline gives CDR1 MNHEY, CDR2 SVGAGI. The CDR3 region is CASSSGMIQYF. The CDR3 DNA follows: TGTGCCAGCAGTTCCGGTATGATCCAGTACTTC.

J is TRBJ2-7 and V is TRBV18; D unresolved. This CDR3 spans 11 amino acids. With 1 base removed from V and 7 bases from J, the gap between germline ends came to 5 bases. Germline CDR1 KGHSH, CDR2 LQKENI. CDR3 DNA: TGTGCCAGCTCACCACAGACTGAGCAGTACTTC. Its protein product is CASSPQTEQYF.

The CDR3 loop reads CASSGTGTYNEQFF. As DNA, the CDR3 is TGTGCCAGCAGTGGGACAGGGACCTACAATGAGCAGTTCTTC. The rearrangement uses TRBV2 and TRBJ2-1; 8 nucleotides line up with TRBD1. V was pared by 4 bases and J by 2 bases, with 1 base of the junction left unmatched. The CDR3 is made up of 14 amino acids. Germline V gene data show CDR1 as SNHLY and CDR2 as FYNNEI.

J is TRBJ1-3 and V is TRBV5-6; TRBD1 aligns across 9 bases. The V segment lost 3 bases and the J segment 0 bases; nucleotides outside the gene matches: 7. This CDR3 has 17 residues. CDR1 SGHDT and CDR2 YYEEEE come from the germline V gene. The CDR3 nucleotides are TGTGCCAGCAGCTACCGGGACAGGGTCCTCTCTGGAAACACCATATATTTT. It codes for CASSYRDRVLSGNTIYF.

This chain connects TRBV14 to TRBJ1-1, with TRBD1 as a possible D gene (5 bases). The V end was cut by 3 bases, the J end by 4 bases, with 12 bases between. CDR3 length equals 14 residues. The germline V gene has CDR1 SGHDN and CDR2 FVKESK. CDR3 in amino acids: CASSHSLGVTEAFF. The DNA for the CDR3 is TGTGCCAGCAGCCACAGTCTGGGGGTCACTGAAGCTTTCTTT.

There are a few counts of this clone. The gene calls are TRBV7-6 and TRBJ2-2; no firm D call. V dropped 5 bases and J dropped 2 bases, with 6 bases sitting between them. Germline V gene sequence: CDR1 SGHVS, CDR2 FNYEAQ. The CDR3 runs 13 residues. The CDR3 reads CASSQINTGELFF. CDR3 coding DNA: TGTGCCAGCAGCCAAATAAACACCGGGGAGCTGTTTTTT.

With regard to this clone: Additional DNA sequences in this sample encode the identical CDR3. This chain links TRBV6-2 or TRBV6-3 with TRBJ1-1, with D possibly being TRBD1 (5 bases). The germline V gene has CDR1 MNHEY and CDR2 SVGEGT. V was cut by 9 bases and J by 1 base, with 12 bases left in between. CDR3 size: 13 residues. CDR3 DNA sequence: TGTGCCAGTAGTAAGCAGGGGAACACTGAAGCTTTCTTT. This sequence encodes CASSKQGNTEAFF.

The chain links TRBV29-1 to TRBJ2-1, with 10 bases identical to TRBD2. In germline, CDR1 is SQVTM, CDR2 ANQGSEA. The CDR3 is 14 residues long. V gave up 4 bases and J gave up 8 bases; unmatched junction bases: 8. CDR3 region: CSVGGGLAHDEQFF. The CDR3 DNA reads TGCAGCGTTGGGGGGGGACTAGCGCACGATGAGCAGTTCTTC.

CDR3 coding DNA: TGTGCCAGCAGTGAAGCGGGTGAGCAGTTCTTC. Encoded protein: CASSEAGEQFF. The chain combines TRBV6-1 with TRBJ2-1, with D unclear. Germline V gene lookup returns CDR1 MNHNS and CDR2 SASEGT. The length of the CDR3 is 11 residues. V lost 0 bases and J 9 bases, leaving 3 bases between the germline ends.

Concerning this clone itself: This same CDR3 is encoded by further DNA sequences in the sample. The CDR3 spells CASRRGGGTGELFF. CDR3 sequence (DNA): TGTGCCAGTCGGCGGGGGGGCGGAACCGGGGAGCTGTTTTTT. The V gene is TRBV19, the J gene TRBJ2-2, with TRBD2 matching 9 bases. This CDR3 contains 14 residues. The V gene's germline CDR1 is LNHDA and CDR2 SQIVND (reference sequence). The ends lost 8 bases at V and 5 bases at J; junction bases unmatched: 6.

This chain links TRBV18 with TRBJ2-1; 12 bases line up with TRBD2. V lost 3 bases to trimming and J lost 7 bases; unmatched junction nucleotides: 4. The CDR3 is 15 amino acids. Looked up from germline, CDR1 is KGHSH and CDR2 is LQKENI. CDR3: CASSPTSGRNNEQFF. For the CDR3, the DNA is TGTGCCAGCTCACCGACTAGCGGGAGAAATAATGAGCAGTTCTTC.

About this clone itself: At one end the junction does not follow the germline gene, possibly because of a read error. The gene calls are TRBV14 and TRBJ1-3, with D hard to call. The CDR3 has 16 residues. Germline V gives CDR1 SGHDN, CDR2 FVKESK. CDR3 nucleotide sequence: TGTGCCAGTAGCCAAGCGAATAGGTTGGGTTATAACACCATATATTTT. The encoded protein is CASSQANRLGYNTIYF.

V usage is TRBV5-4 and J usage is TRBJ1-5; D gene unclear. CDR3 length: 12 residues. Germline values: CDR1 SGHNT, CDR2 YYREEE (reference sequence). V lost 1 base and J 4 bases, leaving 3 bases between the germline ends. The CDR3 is CASSLPNQPQHF. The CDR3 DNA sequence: TGTGCCAGCAGCTTGCCTAATCAGCCCCAGCATTTT.

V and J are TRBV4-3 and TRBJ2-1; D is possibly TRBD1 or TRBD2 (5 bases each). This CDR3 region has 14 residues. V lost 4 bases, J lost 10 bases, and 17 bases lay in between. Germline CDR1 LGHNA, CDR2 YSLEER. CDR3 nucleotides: TGCGCCAGCAGCCCTGGGGACCGGACCTCCGAGCAGTTCTTC. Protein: CASSPGDRTSEQFF.

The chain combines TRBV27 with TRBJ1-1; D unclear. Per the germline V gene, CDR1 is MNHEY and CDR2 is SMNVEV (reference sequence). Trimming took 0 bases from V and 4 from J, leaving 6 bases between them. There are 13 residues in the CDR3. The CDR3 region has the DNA TGTGCCAGCAGTTTATCCCCCGGCACTGAAGCTTTCTTT. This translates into CASSLSPGTEAFF.